These T cell receptor beta chains were read from a single sample in a study of regulatory T cells in long-lasting Graves disease. One entry per CDR3 protein, called by TCRdb with MiXCR from the multiplex PCR reads. The sample has about 200,000 distinct CDR3 sequences, around 18% seen once; the top ten hold roughly 23%. Sample: peripheral blood mononuclear cells (PBMCs), taken at new diagnosis, from a patient treated with antithyroid drugs. The origin of the receptors is a female donor with Graves disease. CDR3s include the opening cysteine and the closing phenylalanine or tryptophan. The D gene is left open where the match is weak. Some rows have no size entry. The others give once, few or many, or a class for an expanded clone.

d_call: .; clone_size: .; j_call: TRBJ2-5; v_call: TRBV4-3; cdr3_nt: TGCGCCAGCAGCCAGCTAGCAGGAGAGACCCAGTACTTC; cdr3_aa: CASSQLAGETQYF
d_call: .; clone_size: few; j_call: TRBJ2-5; v_call: TRBV7-9; cdr3_nt: TGTGCCAGCAGCTTAGTTTGGGGGGAGACCCAGTACTTC; cdr3_aa: CASSLVWGETQYF
d_call: .; clone_size: .; j_call: TRBJ2-1; v_call: TRBV20-1; cdr3_nt: TGCAGTGCTATAGCGAGGGTTGAGCAGTTCTTC; cdr3_aa: CSAIARVEQFF
d_call: .; clone_size: .; j_call: TRBJ2-1; v_call: TRBV24-1; cdr3_nt: TGTGCCACCAGTGACCTAGGTGGCTCCTACAATGAGCAGTTCTTC; cdr3_aa: CATSDLGGSYNEQFF
d_call: .; clone_size: few; j_call: TRBJ1-2; v_call: TRBV20-1; cdr3_nt: TGCAGTGCTCCGGAACCCCCCCCGGGCGGGAACTATGGCTACACCTTC; cdr3_aa: CSAPEPPPGGNYGYTF
d_call: TRBD1; clone_size: many; j_call: TRBJ1-2; v_call: TRBV4-3; cdr3_nt: TGCGCCAGCAGCCTCCGGGACAGGGGGCATCGGGGCTACACCTTC; cdr3_aa: CASSLRDRGHRGYTF
d_call: .; clone_size: .; j_call: TRBJ2-3; v_call: TRBV2; cdr3_nt: TGTGCCAGCAGTGGTTTAGCGGCTAGCACAGATACGCAGTATTTT; cdr3_aa: CASSGLAASTDTQYF
d_call: .; clone_size: many; j_call: TRBJ1-1; v_call: TRBV20-1; cdr3_nt: TGCAGTGCTAGAGATCATCTAGGGGGATTGGACACTGAAGCTTTCTTT; cdr3_aa: CSARDHLGGLDTEAFF
d_call: .; clone_size: .; j_call: TRBJ2-7; v_call: TRBV29-1; cdr3_nt: TGCAGCGTTACCTCAGGGTACCACGAGCAGTACTTC; cdr3_aa: CSVTSGYHEQYF
d_call: TRBD2; clone_size: many; j_call: TRBJ2-3; v_call: TRBV6-2/TRBV6-3; cdr3_nt: TGTGCCAGCAGTACGATCCTAGCGGGAGGAACAGATACGCAGTATTTT; cdr3_aa: CASSTILAGGTDTQYF
d_call: .; clone_size: many; j_call: TRBJ2-5; v_call: TRBV20-1; cdr3_nt: TGCAGTGCGACCCTCAGGAGGAGCGGCCAAGAGACCCAGTACTTC; cdr3_aa: CSATLRRSGQETQYF
d_call: .; clone_size: many; j_call: TRBJ2-3; v_call: TRBV9; cdr3_nt: TGTGCCAGCAGCGTATCTAGCAGCCGAGGGTCAGATACGCAGTATTTT; cdr3_aa: CASSVSSSRGSDTQYF
d_call: .; clone_size: .; j_call: TRBJ2-3; v_call: TRBV11-2; cdr3_nt: TGTGCCAGCAGCTTAGAGTTCCAGGAGCAAGAGACGCAGTGCTTC; cdr3_aa: CASSLEFQEQETQCF
d_call: TRBD1; clone_size: many; j_call: TRBJ1-1; v_call: TRBV12-3/TRBV12-4; cdr3_nt: TGTGCCAGCAGGAAAAACAGGGGGCAGGAAGCTTTCTTT; cdr3_aa: CASRKNRGQEAFF
d_call: .; clone_size: many; j_call: TRBJ1-2; v_call: TRBV30; cdr3_nt: TGTGCCTGGAGGGGGACGGGGCCCCTCTATGGCTACACCTTC; cdr3_aa: CAWRGTGPLYGYTF
d_call: .; clone_size: .; j_call: TRBJ2-2; v_call: TRBV10-2; cdr3_nt: TGCGCCAGCAGTGAGAGGGGAACCGGGGAGCTGTTTTTT; cdr3_aa: CASSERGTGELFF
d_call: .; clone_size: .; j_call: TRBJ1-4; v_call: TRBV30; cdr3_nt: TGTGCCTGGAGTGGGGGACTAACTAATGAAAAACTGTCTTTT; cdr3_aa: CAWSGGLTNEKLSF
d_call: .; clone_size: many; j_call: TRBJ1-1; v_call: TRBV18; cdr3_nt: TGTGCCAGCTCACCGACACAGGGTATGACGAACACTGAAGCTTTCTTT; cdr3_aa: CASSPTQGMTNTEAFF
d_call: TRBD1; clone_size: .; j_call: TRBJ1-1; v_call: TRBV10-3; cdr3_nt: TGTGCCACTAGGGACAGTTCAGGCACTGAAGCTTTCTTT; cdr3_aa: CATRDSSGTEAFF
d_call: TRBD2; clone_size: .; j_call: TRBJ2-2; v_call: TRBV7-7; cdr3_nt: TGTGCTAGCAGCGAGGGACTAGCGGTTCTGAACACCGGGGAGCTGTTTTTT; cdr3_aa: CASSEGLAVLNTGELFF
d_call: TRBD2; clone_size: many; j_call: TRBJ2-1; v_call: TRBV18; cdr3_nt: TGTGCCAGCTCACGGGGGATAGCGGGAGGTGAGCAGTTCTTC; cdr3_aa: CASSRGIAGGEQFF
d_call: TRBD2; clone_size: .; j_call: TRBJ2-1; v_call: TRBV7-2; cdr3_nt: TGTGCCAGCAGCTTCGGACTAGCGGGAGATAGGGGGTACAATGAGCAGTTCTTC; cdr3_aa: CASSFGLAGDRGYNEQFF
d_call: TRBD1; clone_size: many; j_call: TRBJ2-6; v_call: TRBV2; cdr3_nt: TGTGCCAGCAGTGTCGGAGCGACAGGGGTTGGGGCCAACGTCCTGACTTTC; cdr3_aa: CASSVGATGVGANVLTF
d_call: TRBD2; clone_size: once; j_call: TRBJ2-7; v_call: TRBV12-3/TRBV12-4; cdr3_nt: TGTGCCAGCAGCCTGGCGGGAGGTCAGCAGTACTTC; cdr3_aa: CASSLAGGQQYF